This entry concerns a single T cell receptor (beta chain). Its antigen remains unidentified. The PCR ran on 60 Vbeta and 13 Jbeta primers. The table came from immunoSEQ multiplex PCR; TCRdb's copy has only in-frame clones and leaves some out. The table for this sample gives some 150,000 clones. Losses at the gene ends were 5 bases for V and 3 bases for J; bases not matched to a gene: 4. The CDR3 is made up of 15 amino acids. Per germline, CDR1 MNHEY and CDR2 SVGAGI. This sample was included in a study of cytomegalovirus exposure and HLA in healthy donors. Study-level points and caveats: Immune exposure information available was restricted to CMV serostatus.

The rearrangement uses TRBV6-5 and TRBJ1-5; 10 bases map to TRBD1. The origin of this receptor is a woman younger than 35 in good health and CMV-seronegative. Sequenced material: PBMCs. The CDR3 is CASSRTGGINQPQHF. For the CDR3, the DNA is TGTGCCAGCAGTAGGACAGGGGGGATCAATCAGCCCCAGCATTTT.